A single T cell receptor beta chain is shown here with its context. The data belong to a study of blood T cells in healthy people across ages. Roughly 10 milliliters was the volume of peripheral blood drawn from each donor. Germline assignment: CDR1 KGHDR and CDR2 SFDVKD. V was shortened by 0 bases and J by 4 bases, with 4 bases between the two germline ends. The CDR3 is 13 amino acids. PCR was performed a second time for roughly 7 to 11 cycles using a sample-barcoded 5' primer and a J-beta primer mix. Each cDNA molecule carried a tag from a template-switch adaptor that contained 12 random nucleotides. In TCRdb, the 5' RACE reads were re-called with MiXCR into one record per CDR3 protein. The sample records nearly 800,000 distinct CDR3 sequences, around a quarter being singletons. These data also formed part of another study, on T cells of mothers and their children. From that report: Sequencing got over 9.5 million TCR beta CDR3 reads from each mother and roughly 2.7 million from each child.

This TCR was sampled from a boy younger than 18 in good health. What was sequenced was blood. The chain recombines TRBV24-1 with TRBJ2-3; D is unclear. CDR3 sequence (DNA): TGTGCCACCAGTGATTTGCGTGCAGATACGCAGTATTTT. This sequence encodes CATSDLRADTQYF.